This passage covers 21 T cell receptor beta chains from one sample sequenced in a study of T-cell reconstitution after alpha-beta-depleted transplantation in children. Preparation of the TCRbeta library was carried out with unique molecular identifiers. TCRdb re-called the PCR reads with MiXCR, one entry per CDR3 protein. The sample has approximately 490,000 distinct CDR3 sequences; roughly 10% are singletons. This specimen was PBMCs, taken before TCRalphabeta/CD19-depleted stem cell transplant. The receptors stem from a child aged 2-15 years with inherited bone marrow failure, due to receive a stem cell transplant.

This clonotype was recorded at least ten times. The V gene is TRBV4-3, the J gene TRBJ1-2; 12 bases align to TRBD1. Germline-derived CDR1 and CDR2 are LGHNA and YSLEER. Trimming took 2 bases from V and 8 from J; bases not matched to a gene: 3. This CDR3 contains 14 residues. CDR3 DNA sequence: TGCGCCAGCAGCCAACCCGGGACAGGGGGCGGCTACACCTTC. This sequence encodes CASSQPGTGGGYTF.

Regarding this clonotype: A much larger clone sits a single nucleotide away, making a read error possible. V usage is TRBV7-2 and J usage is TRBJ2-7, with TRBD2 matching over 8 bases. CDR3 length: 16 amino acids. Germline V gene lookup returns CDR1 SGHTA and CDR2 FQGNSA. J gave up 2 bases and V 3 bases, and 9 bases lay outside the gene matches. CDR3 loop: CASSFRPSGPAYEQYF. CDR3 DNA sequence: TGTGCCAGCAGCTTCCGTCCTAGCGGGCCGGCCTACGAGCAGTACTTC.

This clonotype has only a few counts. The chain recombines TRBV7-9 with TRBJ2-3; D is unresolved. This CDR3 spans 16 amino acids. V was trimmed by 1 base and J by 0 bases, leaving 11 bases between them. Germline CDR1 SEHNR, CDR2 FQNEAQ (reference sequence). CDR3 sequence (DNA): TGTGCCAGCAGCTTAGAGATTTTTTCTAGCACAGATACGCAGTATTTT. Translated, it gives CASSLEIFSSTDTQYF.

This clonotype came up many times. The rearrangement uses TRBV29-1 and TRBJ2-3; 8 bases are shared with TRBD1. V gave up 4 bases and J gave up 2 bases; unmatched junction bases: 2. Germline V CDR1 and CDR2: SQVTM, ANQGSEA. This CDR3 has 13 amino acids. CDR3: CSVGQGATDTQYF. The CDR3 region has the DNA TGCAGCGTTGGGCAGGGGGCCACAGATACGCAGTATTTT.

This clonotype came up many times. At one boundary the junction diverges from the germline segment, which might be a read error. J is TRBJ2-3 and V is TRBV12-3 or TRBV12-4; 12 bases are shared with TRBD2. The CDR3 loop spans 15 amino acids. The CDR3, as DNA: TGCGCCAGCAGAGGACTAGCGGGAAGTACAGATACGCAGTATTTT. Its protein product is CASRGLAGSTDTQYF.

In its sample, this clonotype was seen a few times. The gene calls are TRBV5-1 and TRBJ2-5; maybe TRBD1 (6 bases). The CDR3 has 15 amino acids. Trimming shortened V by 4 bases and J by 5 bases, and 18 bases separated the two germline ends. CDR1 SGHRS and CDR2 YFSETQ come from the germline V gene. DNA for the CDR3: TGCGCCAGCAGCGACACAGGGTGCGTCAGGGAGACCCAGTACTTC. Protein product: CASSDTGCVRETQYF.

This clonotype occurred many times. The V and J genes are TRBV6-5 and TRBJ2-1; D gene unclear. The CDR3 is 16 residues long. The V end was cut by 0 bases, the J end by 5 bases, with 14 bases between. Germline V CDR1 and CDR2: MNHEY, SVGAGI. In DNA form, the CDR3 reads TGTGCCAGCAGTTACTCGAGGTCCGCGAGTAACAATGAGCAGTTCTTC. Its protein product is CASSYSRSASNNEQFF.

There are many counts of this clonotype. CDR3 DNA sequence: TGTGCCAGCTCACCACGGGGGTTTGTAGTCGATGAGCAGTTCTTC. As protein: CASSPRGFVVDEQFF. The gene calls are TRBV18 and TRBJ2-1, with D perhaps matching TRBD1 or TRBD2 (5 bases each). CDR1 is KGHSH, CDR2 LQKENI, per germline. CDR3 length: 15 amino acids. V was clipped by 1 base and J by 8 bases, with 15 bases between them.

The table lists this clonotype with many counts. CDR3 region: CASSFSYQETQYF. CDR3 DNA: TGTGCCAGCAGTTTCTCGTACCAAGAGACCCAGTACTTC. The J gene is TRBJ2-5, the V gene TRBV28; D gene uncertain. The CDR3 is 13 residues long. The V end lost 3 bases, the J end lost 0 bases, and 5 bases lay between the germline ends. CDR1 MDHEN and CDR2 SYDVKM come from the germline V gene.

There are many counts of this clonotype. V is TRBV28 and J is TRBJ2-4, with D possibly being TRBD1 (6 bases). Germline V gene lookup returns CDR1 MDHEN and CDR2 SYDVKM. V lost 2 bases to trimming and J lost 5 bases, with 10 bases between them. The CDR3 extends over 14 amino acids. DNA of the CDR3: TGTGCCAGCAGTTTAACCAGGGGTCAAAACATTCAGTACTTC. Its translation is CASSLTRGQNIQYF.

The gene calls are TRBV19 and TRBJ2-2; the D gene is possibly TRBD2 (7 bases). Germline V CDR1 and CDR2: LNHDA, SQIVND (reference sequence). V lost 10 bases, J lost 3 bases, and 21 bases lay in between. CDR3 size: 16 residues. The CDR3 spells CATPRGARRHTGELFF. The CDR3 nucleotides are TGTGCCACCCCCCGGGGGGCGCGGAGGCACACCGGGGAGCTGTTTTTT.

This clonotype was found many times. V usage is TRBV5-1 and J usage is TRBJ2-1; TRBD2 matches at 10 bases. Losses at the gene ends were 4 bases for V and 0 bases for J; bases not matched to a gene: 4. The CDR3 consists of 16 residues. Per germline, CDR1 SGHRS and CDR2 YFSETQ. The CDR3 is CASSRSGRGSYNEQFF. CDR3 coding DNA: TGCGCCAGCAGCAGAAGCGGGAGGGGCTCCTACAATGAGCAGTTCTTC.

This clonotype was seen only a few times. V usage is TRBV12-3 or TRBV12-4 and J usage is TRBJ2-6, with D unclear. The CDR3 extends over 13 amino acids. V dropped 6 bases and J dropped 8 bases, with 11 bases sitting between them. The CDR3 sequence is CASRLGSSNVLTF. CDR3 DNA: TGTGCCAGCAGACTCGGGTCCTCCAACGTCCTGACTTTC.

In this sample, this clonotype turned up many times. The J gene is TRBJ2-1, the V gene TRBV28; the D is unclear. The CDR3 runs 16 residues. Germline V gene sequence: CDR1 MDHEN, CDR2 SYDVKM. Trimming removed 2 bases from V and 0 bases from J, with 11 bases in between. DNA for the CDR3: TGTGCCAGCAGTTTAGTGGTGCTGAGCTCCTACAATGAGCAGTTCTTC. Translated, it gives CASSLVVLSSYNEQFF.

This clonotype has ten or more counts. The chain carries TRBV27 and TRBJ2-7, with D perhaps given as TRBD1 or TRBD2 (6 bases each). This CDR3 is 13 amino acids long. Per the germline V gene, CDR1 is MNHEY and CDR2 is SMNVEV (reference sequence). V was clipped by 8 bases and J by 7 bases, with 18 bases between them. CDR3 sequence (DNA): TGTGCCAGCTCCCATCGGGGGCCCAGGGAGCAGTACTTC. Amino acids: CASSHRGPREQYF.

This clonotype was recorded only once. The V gene is TRBV19, the J gene TRBJ2-7; D is uncertain. CDR1 is LNHDA, CDR2 SQIVND, per germline (reference sequence). V lost 5 bases and J lost 4, with 9 bases in between. The CDR3 runs to 12 residues. The CDR3 loop is CASSPHPYEQYF. CDR3 coding DNA: TGTGCCAGTAGTCCTCACCCATACGAGCAGTACTTC.

The chain carries TRBV6-9 and TRBJ1-5, with no clear D. The CDR3 is 17 amino acids. V was shortened by 6 bases and J by 0 bases, with 18 bases between the two germline ends. The germline V gene encodes CDR1 MNHGY and CDR2 SVAAGI. The CDR3 DNA reads TGTGCCAGCAGCGAAAGAGGTCGGCCCTTTAGCAATCAGCCCCAGCATTTT. Protein: CASSERGRPFSNQPQHF.

The table lists this clonotype with many counts. The rearrangement links TRBV12-3 or TRBV12-4 to TRBJ1-3; tentatively, D is TRBD1 (5 bases). Trimming shortened V by 6 bases and J by 1 base, and 19 bases separated the two germline ends. The CDR3 length is 17 residues. In nucleotides, the CDR3 is TGTGCCAGCAGGTCCCGGGAAAGGGGAGTATCTGGAAACACCATATATTTT. Encoded protein: CASRSRERGVSGNTIYF.

The table lists this clonotype with many counts. The chain joins TRBV6-5 to TRBJ2-7, with D tentatively TRBD2 (6 bases). From germline, CDR1 is MNHEY and CDR2 SVGAGI. This CDR3 has 15 residues. V was trimmed by 4 bases and J by 3 bases, leaving 16 bases between them. CDR3 amino acids: CASSSGGLIIYEQYF. The CDR3 DNA reads as TGTGCCAGCAGTTCCGGGGGACTTATTATCTACGAGCAGTACTTC.

Many counts were recorded for this clonotype. This chain connects TRBV29-1 to TRBJ2-3, with 8 positions matching TRBD1. V shed 6 bases and J 0 bases; nucleotides not matched to a gene: 5. CDR3 size: 14 residues. Germline-derived CDR1 and CDR2 are SQVTM and ANQGSEA. The CDR3 DNA reads as TGCAGCGTGGCCCGGACAGGGAGCACAGATACGCAGTATTTT. It yields the protein CSVARTGSTDTQYF.

The table lists this clonotype with many counts. The chain recombines TRBV5-1 with TRBJ2-5; D may be TRBD2 (5 bases). Trimming removed 1 base at V and 0 bases at J, with 7 bases between. Germline V gives CDR1 SGHRS, CDR2 YFSETQ. The CDR3 covers 14 residues. This CDR3 is CASSLIAYQETQYF. The DNA for the CDR3 is TGCGCCAGCAGCTTGATAGCGTACCAAGAGACCCAGTACTTC. Drawing the rest from reference TRBV5-1 and TRBJ2-5, the complete variable domain is KAGVTQTPRYLIKTRGQQVTLSCSPISGHRSVSWYQQTPGQGLQFLFEYFSETQRNKGNFPGRFSGRQFSNSRSEMNVSTLELGDSALYLCASSLIAYQETQYFGPGTRLLVL.